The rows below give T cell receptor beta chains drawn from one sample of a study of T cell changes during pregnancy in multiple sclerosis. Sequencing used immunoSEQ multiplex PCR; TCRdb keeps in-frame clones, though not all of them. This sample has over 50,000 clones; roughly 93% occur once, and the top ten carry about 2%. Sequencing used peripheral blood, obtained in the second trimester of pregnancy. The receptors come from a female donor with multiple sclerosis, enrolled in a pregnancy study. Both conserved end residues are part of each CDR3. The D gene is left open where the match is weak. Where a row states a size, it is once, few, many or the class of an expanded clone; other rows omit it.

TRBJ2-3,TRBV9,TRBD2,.,CASAGTSGDTQYF,TGTGCCAGCGCCGGGACTAGCGGAGATACGCAGTATTTT
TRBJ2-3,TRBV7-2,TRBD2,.,CASSKLAGVTDTQYF,TGTGCCAGCAGCAAACTAGCGGGAGTCACAGATACGCAGTATTTT
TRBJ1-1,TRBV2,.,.,CASSELPNTEAFF,TGTGCCAGCAGCGAACTACCGAACACTGAAGCTTTCTTT
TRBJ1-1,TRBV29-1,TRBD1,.,CREDGTGNPEAFF,TGCAGAGAGGACGGGACAGGAAACCCTGAAGCTTTCTTT
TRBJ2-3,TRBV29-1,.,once,CSVVRGTDTQYF,TGCAGCGTCGTCAGGGGTACAGATACGCAGTATTTT
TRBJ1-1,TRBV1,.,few,CTSSLIPLNTEAFF,TGCACCAGCAGCCTAATTCCCCTGAACACTGAAGCTTTCTTT
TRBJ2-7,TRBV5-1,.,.,CASSLVGVPGEQYF,TGCGCCAGCAGCTTGGTTGGCGTTCCGGGCGAGCAGTACTTC
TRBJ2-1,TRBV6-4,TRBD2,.,CASSPLAGTLNEQFF,TGTGCCAGCTCTCCCCTAGCGGGAACCCTAAATGAGCAGTTCTTC
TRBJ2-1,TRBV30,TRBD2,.,CAWSGPTSGRRSYNEQFF,TGTGCCTGGAGTGGGCCGACTAGCGGGAGGCGTTCCTACAATGAGCAGTTCTTC
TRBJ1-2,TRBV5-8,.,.,CASSLALSLRGYGYTF,TGTGCCAGCAGCTTGGCCCTATCCCTACGGGGATATGGCTACACCTTC
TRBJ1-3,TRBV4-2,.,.,CASSQERALGGNTIYF,TGTGCCAGCAGCCAAGAGAGGGCCTTGGGTGGAAACACCATATATTTT
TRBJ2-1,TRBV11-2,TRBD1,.,CASSLTPSRTGQFF,TGTGCCAGCAGCTTAACCCCCAGCCGGACAGGGCAGTTCTTC
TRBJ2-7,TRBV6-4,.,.,CASNKTGYEQYF,TGTGCCAGCAATAAAACTGGCTACGAGCAGTACTTC
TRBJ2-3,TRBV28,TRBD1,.,CASSFGQGRRTDTQYF,TGTGCCAGCAGTTTTGGACAGGGAAGACGCACAGATACGCAGTATTTT
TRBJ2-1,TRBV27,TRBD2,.,CASSFRASGRGQFF,TGTGCCAGCAGTTTTAGGGCTAGCGGGAGGGGGCAGTTCTTC
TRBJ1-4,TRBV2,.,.,CARSEGRNEKLFF,TGTGCCAGATCGGAGGGTAGGAATGAAAAACTGTTTTTT